This T cell receptor beta chain was retrieved from a study of shared clonotypes between healthy human individuals. Germline loops: CDR1 SGHDT, CDR2 YYEEEE. V was clipped by 4 bases and J by 8 bases, with 12 bases between them. The CDR3 spans 12 residues. Study conclusions and caveats: In contrast to clonotypes shared by all four donors, non-shared clonotypes had lower generation probabilities. Naive CD4 clonotype sharing across a few donors was 4% to 5%. Memory subsets generally showed smaller estimated richness than naive subsets did.

The authors split each subset's genomic DNA evenly across several immunoSEQ plates. Sequencing was performed with immunoSEQ multiplex PCR; in TCRdb, only in-frame clones are kept and a portion is missing. The sample comprises about 2.1 million clones, 85% to 95% of which are singletons, and roughly 1.8% rests with the top ten. The naive CD8 population came from CD45RO-negative cells selected for CCR7, without terminally differentiated effector memory CD45RA+ cells. Points on this clone: What it binds is not known.

Sequencing was done on a sample of naive CD8+ T cells from PBMCs. The clonotype comes from a man aged 18 to 29 in good health. Some clones in this sample may be carry-over from other donors' samples. This chain links TRBV5-6 with TRBJ1-2; possible D gene TRBD1, 5 bases. This CDR3 is CASSPLSGGYTF. The CDR3 DNA is TGTGCCAGCAGCCCACTTTCAGGGGGCTACACCTTC.